This T cell receptor (beta chain) emerged from a study of Graves' ophthalmopathy and Graves' hyperthyroidism. For repertoire sequencing, the TCR beta CDR3 regions were amplified from RNA transcripts. Scientists carried out first-round RT-PCR using HTBI primers and then a second-round multiplex PCR. TCRdb ran MiXCR on the multiplex PCR reads and lists one entry per CDR3 protein. The table has 400,000 or so distinct CDR3 sequences, over 15% seen once; the top ten hold roughly 7%. The CDR3 contains 14 residues. The V end was cut by 6 bases, the J end by 1 base, with 12 bases between. CDR1 is MNHNS and CDR2 is SASEGT in the germline V gene. This clonotype was seen at least ten times.

Material: peripheral blood. The chain links TRBV6-1 to TRBJ2-5; possibly TRBD1 or TRBD2 for D (7 bases each). This TCR was sampled from a woman between 18 and 30 years old with stable Graves' hyperthyroidism. CDR3 amino acids: CASSRGGPQETQYF. Written as DNA, the CDR3 is TGTGCCAGCAGCAGGGGGGGCCCCCAAGAGACCCAGTACTTC.